Below, one T cell receptor beta chain is given with its context. These data come from a study of blood T cell repertoires in COVID-19. The wider study: Collection of acute and convalescent COVID-19 samples took place in the United States, Italy and Spain. The analysed material was cDNA or gDNA that came from T cells, B-cell-depleted T cells, or PBMCs.

In the original processing: For nucleated cells, counts were estimated from reference gene primer amplification. TCRdb's table, derived via immunoSEQ multiplex PCR, lists solely in-frame clones and lacks some. The DNA was the basis for D and trimming; V, J and clone size are from that table. The table records some 250,000 clones, over 75% of them present only once. Germline-derived CDR1 and CDR2 are SGHTA and FQGNSA. Germline trimming cut 5 bases from V and 1 base from J; bases unmatched to any gene: 5. The CDR3 has 15 amino acids. Sequencing input: peripheral blood. The clonotype was recovered from an elderly woman with acute or convalescent COVID-19. This chain joins TRBV7-2 and TRBJ1-5; 7 bases are shared with TRBD1. The chain's CDR3 is CASSATGSSNQPQHF. CDR3 DNA: TGTGCCAGCAGCGCGACAGGGAGCAGCAATCAGCCCCAGCATTTT.